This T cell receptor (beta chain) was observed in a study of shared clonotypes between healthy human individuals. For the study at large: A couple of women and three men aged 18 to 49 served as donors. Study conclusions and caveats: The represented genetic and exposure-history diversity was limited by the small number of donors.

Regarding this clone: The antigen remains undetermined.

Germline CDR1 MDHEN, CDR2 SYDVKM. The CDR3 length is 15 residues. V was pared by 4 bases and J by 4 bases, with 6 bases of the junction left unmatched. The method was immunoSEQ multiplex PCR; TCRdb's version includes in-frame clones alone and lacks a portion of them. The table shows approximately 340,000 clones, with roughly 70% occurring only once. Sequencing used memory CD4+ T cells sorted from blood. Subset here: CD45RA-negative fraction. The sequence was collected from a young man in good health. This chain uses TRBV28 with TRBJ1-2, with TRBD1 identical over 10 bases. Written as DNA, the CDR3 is TGTGCCAGCAGTTCCTCCCGGACAGGGGGCTATGGCTACACCTTC. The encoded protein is CASSSSRTGGYGYTF.